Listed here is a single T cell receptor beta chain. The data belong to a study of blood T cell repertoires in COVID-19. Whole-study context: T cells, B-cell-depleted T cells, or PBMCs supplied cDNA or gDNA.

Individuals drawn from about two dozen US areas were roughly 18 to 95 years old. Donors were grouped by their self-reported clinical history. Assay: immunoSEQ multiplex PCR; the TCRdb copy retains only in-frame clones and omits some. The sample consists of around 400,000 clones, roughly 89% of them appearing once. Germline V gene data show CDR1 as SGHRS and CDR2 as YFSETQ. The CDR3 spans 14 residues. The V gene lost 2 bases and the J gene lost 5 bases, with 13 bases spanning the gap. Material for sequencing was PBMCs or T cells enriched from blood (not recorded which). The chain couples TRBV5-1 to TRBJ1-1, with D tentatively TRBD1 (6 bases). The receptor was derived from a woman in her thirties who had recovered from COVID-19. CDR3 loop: CASSFFRGSTEAFF. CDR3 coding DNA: TGCGCCAGCAGCTTCTTCAGGGGAAGTACTGAAGCTTTCTTT.